These 3 T cell receptor beta chains were sequenced from one sample in a study of blood T cell repertoires in COVID-19. The method was immunoSEQ multiplex PCR; TCRdb's version includes in-frame clones alone and lacks a portion of them. Of approximately 150,000 clones in the sample, 60% to 85% are singletons; the top ten hold around 8.7%. Material: peripheral blood. The receptors derive from a man in his fifties with active or convalescent COVID-19.

In its sample, this clone was seen a few times. This sequence joins TRBV27 and TRBJ2-7, with 13 bases that match TRBD2. The CDR3 totals 15 residues. From germline, CDR1 is MNHEY and CDR2 SMNVEV (reference sequence). The J segment lost 5 bases and the V segment lost 5 bases, leaving 6 bases of the junction unmatched. The CDR3 loop is CASSALAGGGNEQYF. The CDR3 DNA is TGTGCCAGCAGTGCACTAGCGGGAGGGGGAAACGAGCAGTACTTC.

This sequence joins TRBV29-1 and TRBJ1-3; D ambiguous. Trimming took off 0 bases at V and 0 bases at J, with 9 bases between the two ends. CDR1 and CDR2 from the germline V gene are SQVTM and ANQGSEA. This CDR3 region has 15 residues. For the CDR3, the DNA is TGCAGCGTTGAAGATCGCCACGGCTCTGGAAACACCATATATTTT. Residues: CSVEDRHGSGNTIYF.

This clone was recorded once. This chain connects TRBV11-2 to TRBJ2-5, with D maybe TRBD2 (5 bases). The germline V gene has CDR1 SGHAT and CDR2 FQNNGV. This CDR3 has 16 residues. Trimming removed 5 bases from V and 4 bases from J, with 20 bases in between. The CDR3 here is CASSTDWLGHGETQYF. The CDR3 nucleotides are TGTGCCAGCAGCACGGACTGGTTAGGTCATGGAGAGACCCAGTACTTC.